One and the same sample provided the 11 T cell receptor beta chains below, sequenced in a study of blood T cell repertoires in COVID-19. Repertoires were generated with immunoSEQ multiplex PCR, while TCRdb's copy carries only in-frame clones and drops some. In the table there are some 120,000 clones, approximately 85% of which are singletons. The sample consisted of peripheral blood. The receptors stem from a human donor in a cohort sampled during active COVID-19.

This chain links TRBV7-8 with TRBJ1-1; 9 nucleotides line up with TRBD1. The V segment lost 5 bases and the J segment 5 bases; nucleotides outside the gene matches: 9. Germline V gene data show CDR1 as SGHVS and CDR2 as FQNEAQ. The CDR3 consists of 15 residues. The CDR3 reads CASSTDRGGGTEAFF. The CDR3 DNA follows: TGTGCCAGCAGCACGGACAGGGGAGGAGGGACTGAAGCTTTCTTT. Looking up the rest from reference TRBV7-8 and TRBJ1-1 gives the full variable domain: GAGVSQSPRYKVAKRGQDVALRCDPISGHVSLFWYQQALGQGPEFLTYFQNEAQLDKSGLPSDRFFAERPEGSVSTLKIQRTQQEDSAVYLCASSTDRGGGTEAFFGQGTRLTVV.

This clone is a singleton in its sample. J is TRBJ2-1 and V is TRBV11-2; D gene uncertain. CDR1 is SGHAT, CDR2 FQNNGV, per germline. The CDR3 extends over 16 amino acids. V was clipped by 5 bases and J by 4 bases, with 18 bases between them. CDR3 amino acids: CASSPEWSLLYNEQFF. The CDR3, as DNA: TGTGCCAGCAGCCCCGAGTGGAGCTTGTTGTACAATGAGCAGTTCTTC.

The chain links TRBV5-1 to TRBJ2-7; D remains unclear. Germline V gene sequence: CDR1 SGHRS, CDR2 YFSETQ. V lost 0 bases and J lost 2, with 12 bases in between. This CDR3 is 15 amino acids long. The CDR3, as DNA: TGCGCCAGCAGCTTGGGAGGTCTCGGAACCTACGAGCAGTACTTC. Protein product: CASSLGGLGTYEQYF.

The chain uses TRBV7-2 and TRBJ1-4; 10 nucleotides align to TRBD1. J lost 4 bases, V lost 6 bases, and 5 bases had no gene match. Per germline, CDR1 SGHTA and CDR2 FQGNSA. The CDR3 is made up of 15 amino acids. CDR3 in amino acids: CASSQDRGLNEKLFF. The CDR3 region has the DNA TGTGCCAGCAGTCAAGACAGGGGGCTTAATGAAAAACTGTTTTTT.

The V and J genes are TRBV11-2 and TRBJ2-4; 7 nucleotides match TRBD2. Trimming at V came to 0 bases and at J to 8 bases, leaving 7 bases not matched to a gene. The CDR3 totals 15 residues. CDR1 SGHAT and CDR2 FQNNGV come from the germline V gene. The CDR3 DNA follows: TGTGCCAGCAGCTTAGATCAGGGAGGGAGGGACATTCAGTACTTC. Encoded protein: CASSLDQGGRDIQYF.

The chain recombines TRBV29-1 with TRBJ1-5, with D tentatively TRBD1 (5 bases). CDR3 size: 13 residues. Trimming took 1 base from V and 7 from J, leaving 11 bases between them. The germline CDR1 and CDR2 sequences are SQVTM and ANQGSEA. The CDR3 nucleotides are TGCAGCGTTGAAGGGGGCCCCGGGCAGCCCCAGCATTTT. It specifies CSVEGGPGQPQHF.

J is TRBJ2-6 and V is TRBV5-1, with D uncertain. The V and J ends lost 0 bases and 0 bases respectively, with 7 bases between them. Germline V lookup: CDR1 SGHRS, CDR2 YFSETQ. The CDR3 is made up of 16 amino acids. The CDR3 sequence is CASSLVVHSGANVLTF. In DNA, the CDR3 is TGCGCCAGCAGCTTGGTTGTCCACTCTGGGGCCAACGTCCTGACTTTC.

The chain recombines TRBV5-6 with TRBJ1-2; 9 bases align to TRBD1. Germline V gene sequence: CDR1 SGHDT, CDR2 YYEEEE. The CDR3 consists of 15 residues. The V segment lost 4 bases and the J segment 4 bases; nucleotides outside the gene matches: 8. The CDR3 DNA reads TGTGCCAGCAGCATCGTACAGGGGGCAGGCTATGGCTACACCTTC. Protein: CASSIVQGAGYGYTF.

J is TRBJ1-2 and V is TRBV6-5; 9 positions agree with TRBD1. Per germline, CDR1 MNHEY and CDR2 SVGAGI. This CDR3 has 16 amino acids. V was pared by 2 bases and J by 3 bases, with 7 bases of the junction left unmatched. Written as DNA, the CDR3 is TGTGCCAGCAGTTACCATCACAGGGGGCGATACTATGGCTACACCTTC. As protein: CASSYHHRGRYYGYTF.

The rearrangement links TRBV18 to TRBJ2-3; 10 bases are a match to TRBD2. The CDR3 runs 16 residues. V shed 0 bases, J shed 1 base, and the junction held 1 base outside the gene matches. Germline V CDR1 and CDR2: KGHSH, LQKENI. The CDR3 DNA follows: TGTGCCAGCTCACCACCCCTAGCGGGAGGCACAGATACGCAGTATTTT. This sequence encodes CASSPPLAGGTDTQYF.

This chain links TRBV5-1 with TRBJ2-2; the D is unclear. CDR3 length: 14 amino acids. CDR1 is SGHRS and CDR2 is YFSETQ in the germline V gene. V was shortened by 0 bases and J by 7 bases, with 10 bases between the two germline ends. CDR3 DNA sequence: TGCGCCAGCAGCTTGGAGCTGTCGGGCGGGGAGCTGTTTTTT. It is translated as CASSLELSGGELFF.